This T cell receptor (beta chain) comes out of a study of early T cells in non-severe SARS-CoV-2 infection. This clonotype was found many times. TCRdb re-called the 5' RACE reads with MiXCR, one entry per CDR3 protein. Found here are about 60,000 distinct CDR3 sequences, around 12% of them singletons; the top ten hold around 4.2%. This CDR3 comprises 15 residues. V shed 8 bases and J shed 8 bases, with 22 bases lying between them. The TCR comes from an adult who was a healthcare worker with PCR-confirmed SARS-CoV-2 infection or an uninfected control (not recorded which). The chain uses TRBV12-3 or TRBV12-4 and TRBJ2-1; possibly TRBD1 for D (8 bases). The sample taken for sequencing was whole blood. DNA for the CDR3: TGTGCCAGCCTATTACAGGGGGGGGTCTCGGATGAGCAGTTCTTC. It translates to CASLLQGGVSDEQFF.